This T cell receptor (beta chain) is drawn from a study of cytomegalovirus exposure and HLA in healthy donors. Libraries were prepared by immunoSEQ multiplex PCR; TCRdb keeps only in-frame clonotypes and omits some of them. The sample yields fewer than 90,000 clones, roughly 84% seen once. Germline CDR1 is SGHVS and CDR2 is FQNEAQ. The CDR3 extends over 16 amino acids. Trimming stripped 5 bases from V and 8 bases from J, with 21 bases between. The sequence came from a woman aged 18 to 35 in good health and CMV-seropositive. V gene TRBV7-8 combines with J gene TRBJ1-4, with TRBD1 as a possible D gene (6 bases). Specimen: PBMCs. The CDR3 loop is CASSHTYREGREKLFF. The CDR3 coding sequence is TGTGCCAGCAGCCACACTTACAGGGAAGGTCGGGAAAAACTGTTTTTT.